This is a list of T cell receptor beta chains from one sample in a study of low-dose radiotherapy and immunotherapy resistance in tumors. Each CDR3 protein is one row after TCRdb ran MiXCR on the reads. The data contain around 36,000 distinct CDR3 sequences, roughly 28% of them seen just once; the ten biggest clones take up roughly 3.5%. The sample was PBMCs, taken before treatment. Source of these receptors: a male donor with gallbladder cancer. The CDR3 runs from the conserved cysteine through the conserved F or W. Fields, in order: D gene, J gene, CDR3 length, clone size, V gene, CDR3 DNA, CDR3 protein. A D gene is named only where the DNA matches it firmly. The size of a clone is reported for some rows only, either as once, few or many, or as a class for expanded clones.

-	TRBJ2-1	12	-	TRBV5-1	TGCGCCAGCAGCATAGACTACAATGAGCAGTTCTTC	CASSIDYNEQFF
-	TRBJ2-3	14	-	TRBV10-2	TGCGCCAGCAAGGTTGGAGGGGGCGCAGATACGCAGTATTTT	CASKVGGGADTQYF
TRBD2	TRBJ2-2	16	many	TRBV20-1	TGCAGTGCTAGAAAAGGGACTAGTGGGAACACCGGGGAGCTGTTTTTT	CSARKGTSGNTGELFF
TRBD1	TRBJ1-2	16	-	TRBV3-1	TGTGCCAGCAGCCACCCCAAGGCACAGGGGAGATATGGCTACACCTTC	CASSHPKAQGRYGYTF
TRBD2	TRBJ2-3	15	many	TRBV12-3/TRBV12-4	TGTGCCAGCAGAACTCGGACTAGCGGGGGTGATACGCAGTATTTT	CASRTRTSGGDTQYF
-	TRBJ2-3	14	-	TRBV23-1	TGCGCCAAGCCCGCCGCGCCCAGCACAGATACGCAGTATTTT	CAKPAAPSTDTQYF
TRBD1	TRBJ1-1	14	-	TRBV19	TGTGCCAGTAGCAGCGACAGGGTCTTAGCTGAAGCTTTCTTT	CASSSDRVLAEAFF
TRBD1	TRBJ2-2	16	few	TRBV27	TGTGCCAGCAGTATCACAGGGGACAGAGGGACCGGGGAGCTGTTTTTT	CASSITGDRGTGELFF
-	TRBJ2-3	14	many	TRBV5-1	TGCGCCAGCACCGACAGGAGGAACACAGATACGCAGTATTTT	CASTDRRNTDTQYF
-	TRBJ2-7	14	many	TRBV20-1	TGCAGTGCTGGGTTTTTAGCGCATACGGGGGAGCAGTACTTC	CSAGFLAHTGEQYF
-	TRBJ2-2	18	few	TRBV5-1	TGCGCCAGCAGCTTGGCGGCCAAGCCCCTTAGGAGCACCGGGGAGCTGTTTTTT	CASSLAAKPLRSTGELFF
TRBD1	TRBJ1-6	16	many	TRBV11-2	TGTGCCAGCAGCTCGTACGGGCAGGGGGCCTATCAACCCCTCCACTTT	CASSSYGQGAYQPLHF
-	TRBJ1-1	15	many	TRBV5-4	TGTGCCAGCAGCTTCCCAGCAGGGGCGAGTACTGAAGCTTTCTTT	CASSFPAGASTEAFF
TRBD2	TRBJ2-1	15	-	TRBV7-6	TGTGCCAGCAGCTCGGGACTAGCGGTCTACAATGAGCAGTTCTTC	CASSSGLAVYNEQFF
-	TRBJ1-5	12	few	TRBV19	TGTGCCAGTAGTTTCAGGGATGAGCCCCAGCATTTT	CASSFRDEPQHF
-	TRBJ1-4	16	many	TRBV7-9	TGTGCCAGCAGCTTCAGATTAGCGGGCGGTAATGAAAAACTGTTTTTT	CASSFRLAGGNEKLFF
-	TRBJ2-3	14	many	TRBV27	TGTGCCAGCAGTTTAAGAAGGGACACAGATACGCAGTATTTT	CASSLRRDTDTQYF
-	TRBJ2-5	13	many	TRBV27	TGTGCCAGCAGTTTCCAGGGGAGGGAGACCCAGTACTTC	CASSFQGRETQYF
-	TRBJ2-7	14	few	TRBV7-8	TGTGCCAGCAGCTTAGCGGGAGGGGGCTACGAGCAGTACTTC	CASSLAGGGYEQYF
-	TRBJ1-6	16	many	TRBV12-3/TRBV12-4	TGTGCCAGCAGGCCTACCTCCAGCTCCTATAATTCACCCCTCCACTTT	CASRPTSSSYNSPLHF
TRBD2	TRBJ2-7	17	-	TRBV6-6	TGTGCCAGCAGTACGCCGGGACTAGCGGGGGGCTCCTACGAGCAGTACTTC	CASSTPGLAGGSYEQYF
TRBD2	TRBJ2-3	17	-	TRBV12-3/TRBV12-4	TGTGCCAGCAGTTTAGGCGCTGCGGGGGGCAGGAAAGATACGCAGTATTTT	CASSLGAAGGRKDTQYF
-	TRBJ2-2	15	many	TRBV5-5	TGTGCCAGCAGCTTGGGCCTAGCCAACACCGGGGAGCTGTTTTTT	CASSLGLANTGELFF